This passage covers 3 T cell receptor beta chains from one sample sequenced in a study of Ad26.COV2.S vaccination and SARS-CoV-2 variants. The treatment: some 19 received Ad26.COV2.S at low or high dose, single or two shots; 5 received placebo; per-sample allocation not given. Day 63 after the first vaccine or placebo injection was the time point for sampling. Libraries were prepared by immunoSEQ multiplex PCR; TCRdb keeps only in-frame clonotypes and omits some of them. The repertoire has about 680,000 clones, about 90% of them found once; the top ten carry 1.5%. The sample in question was peripheral blood, obtained in a trial of Ad26.COV2.S vaccine versus placebo. These receptors all come from a person aged 18-65 years who received the Ad26.COV2.S COVID-19 vaccine or a placebo.

The chain employs TRBV27 and TRBJ2-7, with D perhaps matching TRBD1 (6 bases). Germline CDR1 reads MNHEY; CDR2 reads SMNVEV (reference sequence). The CDR3 extends over 15 amino acids. V lost 6 bases, J lost 0 bases, and 15 bases lay in between. The CDR3 DNA reads TGTGCCAGCAGATCCGGGACAATGAGCTCCTACGAGCAGTACTTC. The encoded protein is CASRSGTMSSYEQYF.

V is TRBV19 and J is TRBJ2-7, with unresolved D. CDR1 is LNHDA, CDR2 SQIVND, per germline (reference sequence). This CDR3 spans 14 amino acids. The V end lost 6 bases, the J end lost 2 bases, and 14 bases lay between the germline ends. The CDR3 spells CASSTAVGTYEQYF. The CDR3 nucleotides read TGTGCCAGTAGCACTGCGGTAGGGACCTACGAGCAGTACTTC. The variable domain in full, with the rest retrieved from reference TRBV19 and TRBJ2-7, is DGGITQSPKYLFRKEGQNVTLSCEQNLNHDAMYWYRQDPGQGLRLIYYSQIVNDFQKGDIAEGYSVSREKKESFPLTVTSAQKNPTAFYLCASSTAVGTYEQYFGPGTRLTVT.

This chain links TRBV15 with TRBJ2-7; 9 nucleotides line up with TRBD2. CDR1 LNHNV and CDR2 YYDKDF come from the germline V gene (reference sequence). V was clipped by 3 bases and J by 2 bases; unmatched bases: 2. The CDR3 runs to 14 residues. The CDR3 DNA sequence: TGTGCCACCAGCAGGGAGCGGGGGGCCTACGAGCAGTACTTC. It translates to CATSRERGAYEQYF.